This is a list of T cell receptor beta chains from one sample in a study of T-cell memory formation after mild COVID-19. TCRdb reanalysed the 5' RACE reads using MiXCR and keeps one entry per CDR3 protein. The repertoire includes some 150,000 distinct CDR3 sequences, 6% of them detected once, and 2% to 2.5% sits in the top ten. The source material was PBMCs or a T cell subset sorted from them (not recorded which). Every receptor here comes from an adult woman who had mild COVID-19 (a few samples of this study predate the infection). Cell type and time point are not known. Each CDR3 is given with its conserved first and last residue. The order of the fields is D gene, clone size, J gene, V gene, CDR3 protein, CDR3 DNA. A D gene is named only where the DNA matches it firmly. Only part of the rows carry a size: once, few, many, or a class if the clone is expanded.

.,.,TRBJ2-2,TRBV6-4,CASSTGTNTGELFF,TGTGCCAGCTCGACGGGAACGAACACCGGGGAGCTGTTTTTT
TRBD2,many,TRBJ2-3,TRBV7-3,CASSLLASGGGGTDTQYF,TGTGCCAGCAGCTTATTGGCTAGCGGGGGAGGCGGCACAGATACGCAGTATTTT
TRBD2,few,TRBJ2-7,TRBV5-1,CASSFASGGLSYEQYF,TGCGCCAGCAGCTTCGCTAGCGGGGGCCTCTCCTACGAGCAGTACTTC
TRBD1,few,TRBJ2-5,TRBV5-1,CASGNTGVGETQYF,TGCGCCAGCGGAAACACAGGGGTTGGAGAGACCCAGTACTTC
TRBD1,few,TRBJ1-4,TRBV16,CASSPPRGGNEKLFF,TGTGCCAGCAGCCCCCCCAGGGGGGGGAATGAAAAACTGTTTTTT
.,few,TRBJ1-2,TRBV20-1,CSARDGGRGDGYTF,TGCAGTGCTAGAGATGGGGGGAGAGGTGATGGCTACACCTTC
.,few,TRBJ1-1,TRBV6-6,CASSQGLTKNTEAFF,TGTGCCAGCAGTCAAGGGTTAACAAAGAACACTGAAGCTTTCTTT
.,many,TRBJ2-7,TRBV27,CASKNSDWLYEQYF,TGTGCCAGCAAAAATTCCGATTGGTTATACGAGCAGTACTTC
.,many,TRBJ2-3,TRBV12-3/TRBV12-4,CASSLRESGTDTQYF,TGTGCCAGCAGTCTACGGGAGTCGGGCACAGATACGCAGTATTTT
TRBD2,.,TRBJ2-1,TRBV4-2,CASSQGTSGDGQFF,TGTGCCAGCAGCCAGGGGACTAGCGGGGACGGGCAGTTCTTC
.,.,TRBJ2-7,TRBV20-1,CSASMIGDQYF,TGCAGTGCTAGTATGATTGGCGATCAGTACTTC
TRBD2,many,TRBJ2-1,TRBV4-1,CASSQVSGGLSKTPEQFF,TGCGCCAGCAGCCAAGTTAGCGGGGGGCTCTCAAAAACTCCTGAGCAGTTCTTC
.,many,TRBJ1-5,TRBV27,CASSPEGGGSNQPQHF,TGTGCCAGCAGTCCCGAAGGAGGGGGAAGCAATCAGCCCCAGCATTTT
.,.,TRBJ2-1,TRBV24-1,CATSDLSGEQFF,TGTGCCACCAGTGATTTGTCCGGAGAGCAGTTCTTC
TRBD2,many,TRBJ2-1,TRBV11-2,CASSSLAGGRDEQFF,TGTGCCAGCAGCTCCCTAGCGGGGGGTAGGGATGAGCAGTTCTTC
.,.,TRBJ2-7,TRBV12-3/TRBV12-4,CASTREGSSYEQYF,TGTGCCAGCACCAGAGAAGGGAGCTCCTACGAGCAGTACTTC
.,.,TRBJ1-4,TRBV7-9,CASSPYGQGEAKLFF,TGTGCCAGCAGCCCCTATGGGCAGGGAGAGGCGAAACTGTTTTTT
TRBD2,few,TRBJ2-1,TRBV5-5,CASSRTSGGAGNEQFF,TGTGCCAGCAGCAGGACTAGCGGGGGGGCGGGTAATGAGCAGTTCTTC
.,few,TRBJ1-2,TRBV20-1,CSATHLGGGGYTF,TGCAGTGCGACCCATTTGGGGGGGGGTGGCTACACCTTC
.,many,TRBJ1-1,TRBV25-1,CASSELEMTGNTEAFF,TGTGCCAGCAGTGAATTGGAGATGACAGGAAACACTGAAGCTTTCTTT
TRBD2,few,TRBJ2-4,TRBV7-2,CASSLLGLAGGRDIQYF,TGTGCCAGCAGCCTTTTGGGACTAGCGGGAGGAAGAGACATTCAGTACTTC
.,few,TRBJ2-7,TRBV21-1,CASRSAEKGQSSYEQYF,TGTGCCAGTCGTTCCGCCGAAAAGGGACAGAGCTCCTACGAGCAGTACTTC
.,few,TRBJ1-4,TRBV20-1,CSAFGGVGEKLFF,TGCAGTGCTTTTGGGGGAGTTGGTGAAAAACTGTTTTTT
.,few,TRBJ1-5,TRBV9,CASSVGISSNQPQHF,TGTGCCAGCAGCGTAGGAATTTCTAGCAATCAGCCCCAGCATTTT
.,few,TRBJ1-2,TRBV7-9,CASSSRTANGYTF,TGTGCCAGCAGCTCCCGGACGGCTAATGGCTACACCTTC
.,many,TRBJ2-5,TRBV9,CASSADPGTETQYF,TGTGCCAGCAGCGCGGACCCCGGTACGGAGACCCAGTACTTC
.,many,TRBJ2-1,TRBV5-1,CASSRESLYNEQFF,TGCGCCAGCAGTAGAGAGTCCTTATACAATGAGCAGTTCTTC
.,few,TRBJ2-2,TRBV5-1,CASSRMGDSNTGELFF,TGCGCCAGCAGCCGAATGGGGGATTCGAACACCGGGGAGCTGTTTTTT
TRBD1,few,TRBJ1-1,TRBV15,CATSRGQGGWKTEAFF,TGTGCCACCAGCAGGGGACAGGGAGGATGGAAGACTGAAGCTTTCTTT
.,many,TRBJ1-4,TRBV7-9,CASSRWDFPNGLFF,TGTGCCAGCAGCCGATGGGACTTCCCAAACGGACTGTTTTTT
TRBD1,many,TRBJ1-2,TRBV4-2,CASSQGGTDYGYTF,TGTGCCAGCAGCCAAGGTGGGACAGACTATGGCTACACCTTC
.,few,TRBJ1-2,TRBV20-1,CSASRPPNYGYTF,TGCAGTGCTAGTCGCCCACCTAACTATGGCTACACCTTC
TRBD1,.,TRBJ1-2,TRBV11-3,CASSKGQGARGYTF,TGTGCCAGCAGCAAGGGACAGGGGGCGCGGGGCTACACCTTC
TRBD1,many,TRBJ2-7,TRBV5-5,CASSPIQGATHEQYF,TGTGCCAGCAGCCCCATCCAGGGGGCTACCCACGAGCAGTACTTC
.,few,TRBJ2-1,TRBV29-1,CSVDKGGGGEQFF,TGCAGCGTTGATAAGGGGGGGGGCGGTGAGCAGTTCTTC
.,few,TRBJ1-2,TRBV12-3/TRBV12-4,CASSRDRINYGYTF,TGTGCCAGCAGTCGGGACCGGATTAACTATGGCTACACCTTC